These T cell receptor beta chains were read from a single sample in a study of breast tumors, draining lymph nodes, adjacent tissues. MiXCR, run by TCRdb on the multiplex PCR reads, gives a single entry per CDR3 protein. Of 200,000 or so distinct CDR3 sequences in the sample, around 29% were seen once. The specimen was axillary lymph node tissue. The receptors were sampled from a female donor with breast cancer. Some clones in this sample may be carry-over from other donors' samples. Both conserved end residues are trimmed from each CDR3.

J gene,V gene,CDR3 protein
TRBJ1-2,TRBV2,ASSSGQQEGYT
TRBJ1-6,TRBV25-1,ASSESGTGNYNSPLH
TRBJ2-7,TRBV20-1,SARDGPGGLFVAGSAGGQY
TRBJ1-2,TRBV28,ASSNGGNYGYT
TRBJ2-1,TRBV6-6,ASSYGGARDEQF
TRBJ1-6,TRBV4-1,ASSQLLRQGSNSPLH
TRBJ1-6,TRBV24-1,ATSDSSLAGPLLH
TRBJ2-3,TRBV7-2,ASSSHSGRGTDTQY
TRBJ2-2,TRBV19,ASSIPSGRTTGELF
TRBJ1-2,TRBV28,ASSLRGSGYGYT
TRBJ1-1,TRBV14,ASSPNANTEAF
TRBJ1-3,TRBV5-1,ASSPFSAGNTIY
TRBJ1-6,TRBV20-1,SARDRGGVVTPLH
TRBJ1-2,TRBV6-8,ASSYGAFNYGYT
TRBJ1-2,TRBV5-4,ASSLGTPRGYT
TRBJ1-5,TRBV6-1,ASSDRGGQPQH
TRBJ2-7,TRBV28,ASSLSGVGQQY
TRBJ2-3,TRBV12-3/TRBV12-4,ASSSPLGSTDTQY
TRBJ1-5,TRBV20-1,SAPGTGDQPQH
TRBJ2-3,TRBV9,ASSATISTDTQY
TRBJ2-5,TRBV5-1,ASSLGGRTQETQY
TRBJ1-2,TRBV5-1,ASSSDTSGTGGWSDGYT
TRBJ1-3,TRBV5-6,ASSRDRTGNTIY
TRBJ2-1,TRBV7-8,ASSQAPGEQF
TRBJ1-3,TRBV5-1,ASSSQVSGNTIY
TRBJ1-2,TRBV2,ASSVTIAGFGGYT
TRBJ2-1,TRBV28,ATPGDSYNEQF
TRBJ2-7,TRBV3-1,ASKGDYSYEQY
TRBJ1-2,TRBV28,ASRYSGGGQG
TRBJ1-2,TRBV4-2,ASSQEYSPNYGYT
TRBJ2-2,TRBV2,ASGDGQGAIAGELF
TRBJ1-6,TRBV18,ASSPQGSNNNSPLH
TRBJ2-7,TRBV9,ASSVGHEAYEQY
TRBJ1-1,TRBV20-1,SASRGEDTEAF
TRBJ1-2,TRBV6-1,ASSSGQRFYGYT
TRBJ1-5,TRBV2,ASSEAGVVQPQH
TRBJ1-5,TRBV10-2,ASSEPGQGIGQPQH
TRBJ1-3,TRBV6-5,ASRGSGNTIY
TRBJ1-1,TRBV2,ASYRDRGSSKAY
TRBJ2-6,TRBV7-2,ASRRSGANVLT
TRBJ2-3,TRBV7-3,ASSSRGRNTDTQY
TRBJ2-7,TRBV7-6,ASSPSSGVPYEQY
TRBJ2-1,TRBV6-5,ASSLDRSSYNEQF
TRBJ2-3,TRBV7-2,ASSLHGGGGGLGTQY
TRBJ2-2,TRBV5-1,ASSVQGADTGELF
TRBJ1-5,TRBV6-1,ASSAQTGSNQPQH
TRBJ1-3,TRBV28,ASSGIPGNTIY
TRBJ2-1,TRBV28,ASSPPGQGRHEQF
TRBJ1-4,TRBV3-1,ASSQLQGVPTNEKLF
TRBJ2-3,TRBV6-5,ASRPGLAWDTQY
TRBJ1-4,TRBV5-8,ASSLGGLHLNEKLF
TRBJ2-1,TRBV7-9,ASTRLGKNNEQF
TRBJ2-5,TRBV7-9,ASSLAGQETRY
TRBJ1-3,TRBV11-2,ASSSQGLSGNTIY